The sequence of this T cell receptor (beta chain) was determined in a study of T-cell reconstitution after alpha-beta-depleted transplantation in children. The CDR3 sequence is 12 residues long. Germline CDR1 SGHRS, CDR2 YFSETQ. This clonotype was detected ten times or more. At one end the junction does not follow the germline gene, possibly because of a read error. Unique molecular identifiers were used to barcode this TCRbeta library. TCRdb reprocessed the PCR reads with MiXCR, giving one entry per CDR3 protein. The sample carries some 450,000 distinct CDR3 sequences, approximately 41% recorded once.

The chain recombines TRBV5-1 with TRBJ2-7; D is unresolved. This TCR derives from a girl under 10 years old with aplastic anemia, due to receive a stem cell transplant. The specimen comprised PBMCs, sampled before TCRalphabeta/CD19-depleted stem cell transplant. This CDR3 is CASSLAAYEQYF. The CDR3 bases are TGTGCCAGCAGCTTAGCAGCCTACGAGCAGTACTTC.